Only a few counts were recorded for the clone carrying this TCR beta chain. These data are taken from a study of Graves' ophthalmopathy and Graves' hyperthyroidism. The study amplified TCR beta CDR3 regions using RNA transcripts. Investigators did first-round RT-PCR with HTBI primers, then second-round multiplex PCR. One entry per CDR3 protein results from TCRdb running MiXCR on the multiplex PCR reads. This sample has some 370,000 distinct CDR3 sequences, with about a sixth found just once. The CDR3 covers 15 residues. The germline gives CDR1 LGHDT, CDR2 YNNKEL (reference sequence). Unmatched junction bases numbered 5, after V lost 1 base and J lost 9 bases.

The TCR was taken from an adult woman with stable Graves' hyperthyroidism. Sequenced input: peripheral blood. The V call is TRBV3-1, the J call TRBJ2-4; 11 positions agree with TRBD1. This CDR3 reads CASSQGLGQGAIQYF. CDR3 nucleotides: TGTGCCAGCAGCCAAGGGCTCGGACAGGGGGCCATTCAGTACTTC.